This T cell receptor (beta chain) was obtained from a study of identical twins. This clonotype was observed a few times. Healthy Caucasian individuals made up all the donors. Germline loops: CDR1 DFQATT, CDR2 SNEGSKA (reference sequence). Trimming left V 6 bases short and J 3 bases short, with 12 bases between. The CDR3 contains 12 residues. TCRdb used MiXCR to reprocess the 5' RACE reads, holding one entry per CDR3 protein. The repertoire holds 650,000 to 750,000 distinct CDR3 sequences, around 20% seen once, with approximately 4.5% in the top ten. These data also featured in a second study, about T cells expressing NK-cell markers.

This chain links TRBV20-1 with TRBJ2-7, with D perhaps matching TRBD1 or TRBD2 (5 bases each). This TCR derives from a young woman in good health. Input material: PBMCs. The CDR3 protein is CSASLGRYEQYF. The CDR3 nucleotides are TGCAGTGCCAGTCTGGGACGCTACGAGCAGTACTTC.